A selection of T cell receptor beta chains follows, all from one sample in a study of blood T cell repertoires in COVID-19. Profiled with immunoSEQ multiplex PCR; TCRdb holds only in-frame clones, not every one. The repertoire has fewer than 250,000 clones, 80% to 90% of them found once; the top ten carry more than 9%. The sequencing input was peripheral blood. The receptors derive from a woman older than 75 with COVID-19, enrolled during active disease. Each CDR3 is given with its conserved first and last residue.

length	V	CDR3
12	TRBV6-5	CAGGEGSYGYTF
13	TRBV6-5	CASRPQGRQPQHF
15	TRBV6-6	CASSYSAQGPYEQYF
13	TRBV28	CASRGTLPNEQFF
13	TRBV12-3/TRBV12-4	CASSLAANYGYTF
15	TRBV7-3	CASSFGTASTYEQYF
13	TRBV6-2/TRBV6-3	CASSFQLEGEQFF
13	TRBV19	CASSIGRAYEQYF
16	TRBV3-1/TRBV3-2	CASSQSDRGYNQPQHF
15	TRBV7-9	CASSLDSRSGNTIYF
18	TRBV11-2	CASSLVLAGGPGADTQYF
15	TRBV6-6	CASSGLAGGGETQYF
16	TRBV3-1/TRBV3-2	CASSPPYRQSLTEAFF
15	TRBV19	CASSRQGLQDYGYTF
15	TRBV9	CASSGSGGGQETQYF